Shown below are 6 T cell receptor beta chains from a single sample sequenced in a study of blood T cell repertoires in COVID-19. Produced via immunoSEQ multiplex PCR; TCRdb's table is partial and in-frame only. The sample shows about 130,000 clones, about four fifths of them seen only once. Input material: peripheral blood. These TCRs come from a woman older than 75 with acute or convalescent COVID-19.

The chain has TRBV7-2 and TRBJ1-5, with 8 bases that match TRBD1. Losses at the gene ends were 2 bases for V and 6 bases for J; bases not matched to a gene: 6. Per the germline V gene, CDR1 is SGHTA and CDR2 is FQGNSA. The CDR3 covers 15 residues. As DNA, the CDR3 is TGTGCCAGCAGCTTACCAGACAGGGGCGTTCAGCCCCAGCATTTT. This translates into CASSLPDRGVQPQHF.

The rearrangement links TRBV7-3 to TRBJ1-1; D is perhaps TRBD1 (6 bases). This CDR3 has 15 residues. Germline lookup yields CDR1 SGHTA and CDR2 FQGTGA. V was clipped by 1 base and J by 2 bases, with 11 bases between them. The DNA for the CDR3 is TGTGCCAGCAGCTTAAGAGGGACAAGAAACACTGAAGCTTTCTTT. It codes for CASSLRGTRNTEAFF.

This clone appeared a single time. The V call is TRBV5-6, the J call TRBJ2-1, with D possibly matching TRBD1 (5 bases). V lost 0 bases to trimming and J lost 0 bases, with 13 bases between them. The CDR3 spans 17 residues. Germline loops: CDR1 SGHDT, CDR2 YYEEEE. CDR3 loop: CASSLVGDRGSYNEQFF. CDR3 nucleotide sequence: TGTGCCAGCAGCTTGGTAGGGGATCGAGGCTCCTACAATGAGCAGTTCTTC. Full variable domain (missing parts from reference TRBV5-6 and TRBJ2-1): DAGVTQSPTHLIKTRGQQVTLRCSPKSGHDTVSWYQQALGQGPQFIFQYYEEEERQRGNFPDRFSGHQFPNYSSELNVNALLLGDSALYLCASSLVGDRGSYNEQFFGPGTRLTVL.

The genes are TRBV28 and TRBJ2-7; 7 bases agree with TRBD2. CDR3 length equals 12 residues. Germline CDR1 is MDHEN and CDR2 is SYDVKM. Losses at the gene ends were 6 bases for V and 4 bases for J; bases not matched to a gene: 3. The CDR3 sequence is CASRIGGYEQYF. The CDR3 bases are TGTGCCAGCAGGATCGGGGGGTACGAGCAGTACTTC.

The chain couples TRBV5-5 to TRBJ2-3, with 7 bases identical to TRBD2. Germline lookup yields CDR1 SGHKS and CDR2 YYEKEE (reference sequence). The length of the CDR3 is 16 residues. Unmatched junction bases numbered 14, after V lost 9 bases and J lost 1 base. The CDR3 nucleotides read TGTGCCACCCACGTTATTCAGGCGGGGGGCACAGATACGCAGTATTTT. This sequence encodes CATHVIQAGGTDTQYF.

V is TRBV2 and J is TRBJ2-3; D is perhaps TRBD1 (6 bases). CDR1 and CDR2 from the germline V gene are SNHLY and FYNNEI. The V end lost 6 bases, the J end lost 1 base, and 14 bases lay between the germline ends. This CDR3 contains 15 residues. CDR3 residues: CASRARGAGTDTQYF. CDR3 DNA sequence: TGTGCCAGCAGGGCCAGGGGCGCTGGCACAGATACGCAGTATTTT.